These 6 T cell receptor beta chains share one sample of origin, sequenced in a study of response to subunit inactivated influenza vaccine. Each CDR3 protein is one row after TCRdb ran MiXCR on the RT-PCR reads. The table shows hundreds of thousands of distinct CDR3 sequences, with around 14% occurring only once. Sequencing used PBMCs from blood, obtained less than 15 days before vaccination. These receptors came from a man between 45 and 60 years old who received an inactivated influenza vaccine.

The gene calls are TRBV4-2 and TRBJ2-5; D gene uncertain. The V gene's germline CDR1 is LGHNA and CDR2 YNFKEQ. CDR3 length: 15 residues. The ends were cut back, 1 base at V and 5 bases at J, with 14 bases in the middle. CDR3 sequence reads: CASSQGLSLKETQYF. CDR3 bases: TGTGCCAGCAGCCAAGGCCTTAGTCTGAAGGAGACCCAGTACTTC.

The rearrangement uses TRBV4-1 and TRBJ2-7, with a possible D match to TRBD1 (6 bases). The CDR3 is 15 residues long. The germline V gene encodes CDR1 MGHRA and CDR2 YSYEKL. V was cut by 1 base and J by 2 bases, with 12 bases left in between. The CDR3 bases are TGCGCCAGCAGCCAAGGAGGACAGATAACCTACGAGCAGTACTTC. It translates to CASSQGGQITYEQYF.

This clonotype has more than one count but fewer than ten. The chain carries TRBV10-3 and TRBJ2-5; 11 nucleotides line up with TRBD1. Germline CDR1 ENHRY, CDR2 SYGVKD. The ends lost 0 bases at V and 5 bases at J; junction bases unmatched: 11. This CDR3 comprises 18 residues. CDR3 in DNA: TGTGCCATCAGTGAGTCTGCGGACAGGGGGCGATTCTATGAGACCCAGTACTTC. The encoded protein is CAISESADRGRFYETQYF.

The chain recombines TRBV4-3 with TRBJ2-5; 7 bases line up with TRBD1. Germline V gene data show CDR1 as LGHNA and CDR2 as YSLEER. This CDR3 region has 15 residues. Trimming removed 0 bases from V and 4 bases from J; junction bases left unmatched: 5. CDR3 nucleotides: TGCGCCAGCAGCCAAGATTTGGACAGGCTAGAGACCCAGTACTTC. Its translation is CASSQDLDRLETQYF.

This clonotype turned up a few times. The chain is built from TRBV3-1 and TRBJ2-7; 9 nucleotides line up with TRBD1. The germline gives CDR1 LGHDT, CDR2 YNNKEL (reference sequence). The CDR3 extends over 14 amino acids. The ends lost 2 bases at V and 7 bases at J; junction bases unmatched: 6. CDR3 coding DNA: TGTGCCAGCAGCCAAAACAGGGGGCGAGGAGAGCAGTACTTC. Translating gives CASSQNRGRGEQYF.

In this sample, this clonotype turned up many times. This chain links TRBV7-3 with TRBJ2-3; TRBD2 matches 14 bases. The V gene's germline CDR1 is SGHTA and CDR2 FQGTGA. Trimming at V came to 6 bases and at J to 8 bases, leaving 10 bases not matched to a gene. CDR3 length equals 16 residues. This chain's CDR3 is CASSPGTSGRIGTQYF. CDR3 in DNA: TGTGCCAGCAGTCCCGGGACTAGCGGGAGAATTGGTACGCAGTATTTT.